These T cell receptor beta chains were read from a single sample in a study of Graves' ophthalmopathy and Graves' hyperthyroidism. TCRdb itself ran the multiplex PCR reads through MiXCR, one entry per CDR3 protein. The sample includes a few hundred thousand distinct CDR3 sequences, 15% seen only once; the top ten take around 7%. The specimen was peripheral blood. The receptors stem from a woman in her late teens or twenties with stable Graves' hyperthyroidism. The CDR3 runs from the conserved cysteine through the conserved F or W. Fields, in order: J gene, clone size, D gene, V gene, CDR3 protein, CDR3 DNA. The D gene is left open where the match is weak. The size of a clone is reported for some rows only, either as once, few or many, or as a class for expanded clones.

TRBJ2-7 many TRBD2 TRBV4-1 CASSKELAGVGREQYF TGCGCCAGCAGCAAAGAGTTAGCGGGGGTCGGTCGTGAGCAGTACTTC
TRBJ2-5 many . TRBV19 CASSIVSQYQETQYF TGTGCCAGTAGTATAGTATCCCAGTACCAAGAGACCCAGTACTTC
TRBJ1-2 many . TRBV10-2 CASSVRAGEYYGYTF TGCGCCAGCAGTGTAAGGGCAGGGGAATACTATGGCTACACCTTC
TRBJ1-6 many . TRBV6-1 CASSRYRENSPLHF TGTGCCAGCAGCCGATACAGGGAAAATTCACCCCTCCACTTT
TRBJ2-7 . TRBD1 TRBV6-5 CASSYSGQGYEQYF TGTGCCAGCAGTTACTCGGGACAGGGTTACGAGCAGTACTTC
TRBJ2-7 . . TRBV18 CASSLVEKGIYEQYF TGTGCCAGCTCCCTGGTTGAGAAGGGCATCTACGAGCAGTACTTC
TRBJ2-4 few TRBD1 TRBV11-3 CASSNDRDRGRAKNIQYF TGTGCCAGCAGCAATGATAGGGACAGGGGAAGGGCCAAAAACATTCAGTACTTC
TRBJ2-5 many TRBD2 TRBV6-2/TRBV6-3 CASTPIAGGAETQYF TGTGCCAGCACCCCCATAGCGGGGGGGGCAGAGACCCAGTACTTC
TRBJ2-5 many TRBD2 TRBV12-3/TRBV12-4 CASSLLAGRPGRETQYF TGTGCCAGCAGTTTACTAGCGGGGAGGCCAGGGAGAGAGACCCAGTACTTC
TRBJ1-5 many TRBD1 TRBV6-4 CASTVAGGSLGNQPQHF TGTGCCAGCACCGTGGCAGGGGGAAGTTTAGGCAATCAGCCCCAGCATTTT
TRBJ2-5 many . TRBV7-2 CASTPQQETQYF TGTGCCAGCACCCCGCAGCAAGAGACCCAGTACTTC
TRBJ2-4 . TRBD1 TRBV6-5 CASSSTGIAKNIQYF TGTGCCAGCAGTTCGACAGGGATAGCCAAAAACATTCAGTACTTC
TRBJ2-7 . TRBD1 TRBV4-2 CASSQEDRRTLRYF TGTGCCAGCAGCCAAGAGGACAGGAGAACGCTGCGGTACTTC
TRBJ1-2 many . TRBV15 CATSRDRSYGYTF TGTGCCACCAGCAGAGATCGGAGCTATGGCTACACCTTC
TRBJ1-1 many . TRBV15 CATSEGDNTEAFF TGTGCCACCAGCGAAGGAGACAACACTGAAGCTTTCTTT
TRBJ2-2 many TRBD1 TRBV20-1 CSARPRTGRYTGELFF TGCAGTGCTAGACCAAGGACAGGGAGGTACACCGGGGAGCTGTTTTTT
TRBJ1-1 many . TRBV19 CASSPIKRTSMNTEAFF TGTGCCAGTAGTCCAATTAAACGGACAAGCATGAACACTGAAGCTTTCTTT
TRBJ2-3 . . TRBV6-2/TRBV6-3 CASTDSAHTDTQYF TGTGCCAGCACGGACAGCGCACACACAGATACGCAGTATTTT
TRBJ1-1 many . TRBV6-1 CASSEAARPMNTEAFF TGTGCCAGCAGTGAAGCGGCACGGCCCATGAACACTGAAGCTTTCTTT
TRBJ1-1 many TRBD1 TRBV12-3/TRBV12-4 CASSPGQGNAEAFF TGTGCCAGCAGTCCGGGACAGGGGAACGCCGAAGCTTTCTTT
TRBJ2-7 many . TRBV6-5 CASSSPTGIYEQYF TGTGCCAGCAGTTCGCCTACAGGGATCTACGAGCAGTACTTC
TRBJ1-5 many TRBD1 TRBV28 CASTEGGASGNQPQHF TGTGCCAGCACCGAAGGGGGCGCTTCGGGCAATCAGCCCCAGCATTTT
TRBJ2-1 few TRBD2 TRBV6-1 CASSEAGGGEQFF TGTGCCAGCAGTGAAGCGGGGGGAGGGGAGCAGTTCTTC
TRBJ2-3 many . TRBV12-3/TRBV12-4 CASMADTQYF TGTGCCAGCATGGCAGATACGCAGTATTTT
TRBJ1-3 . . TRBV7-2 CASSLGLPSGNTIYF TGTGCCAGCAGCTTAGGACTCCCCTCCGGAAACACCATATATTTT
TRBJ2-7 many . TRBV9 CASSVGSGGYEQYF TGTGCCAGCAGCGTAGGCTCTGGGGGCTACGAGCAGTACTTC
TRBJ1-3 many . TRBV11-2 CASSFGHFGSGNTIYF TGTGCCAGCAGCTTCGGGCACTTCGGCTCTGGAAACACCATATATTTT
TRBJ2-7 many . TRBV11-1 CASSPDGSPDYEQYF TGTGCCAGCAGCCCAGACGGAAGCCCCGACTACGAGCAGTACTTC
TRBJ2-2 many . TRBV6-2/TRBV6-3 CASSHYTGELFF TGTGCCAGCAGCCACTACACCGGGGAGCTGTTTTTT
TRBJ2-7 many . TRBV6-1 CASSVTVTYEQYF TGTGCCAGCAGTGTGACAGTTACCTACGAGCAGTACTTC
TRBJ1-5 few . TRBV6-5 CASSYAGDNQPQHF TGTGCCAGCAGTTACGCGGGGGACAATCAGCCCCAGCATTTT
TRBJ2-2 . . TRBV5-1 CASSLRTSPNTGELFF TGCGCCAGCAGCTTGAGAACTAGCCCGAACACCGGGGAGCTGTTTTTT